This T cell receptor beta chain came from a study of beta chain features in type 1 diabetes. Concerning this clone: Its specificity is unknown.

Study results and limitations: Within the patient group, naive, central memory and Treg TCRB repertoires appeared more similar to each other than within healthy donors.

TCRB transcripts that were expressed got sequenced, as all of the isolated RNA had been reverse transcribed. Measured with immunoSEQ multiplex PCR; TCRdb has only the in-frame clones, and not every one. This table holds under 250,000 clones, 11% found once. V lost 5 bases to trimming and J lost 2 bases, with 7 bases between them. Germline V gives CDR1 SGHAT, CDR2 FQNNGV. This CDR3 region has 12 residues. The source is a man younger than 35 in good health. V and J are TRBV11-2 and TRBJ2-7; no reliable D call. Sequencing used central memory CD4+ T cells from blood. DNA for the CDR3: TGTGCCAGCAGCCCCACTGCCTACGAGCAGTACTTC. This codes for CASSPTAYEQYF.